Listed below are T cell receptor beta chains from one sample, sequenced in a study of CD8 T cells in ankylosing spondylitis. Via MiXCR, TCRdb re-called the 5' RACE reads, giving one row per CDR3 protein. The data show 80,000 to 100,000 distinct CDR3 sequences, roughly 8.3% seen once. Sequencing was carried out using blood, either unsorted or a sorted T cell fraction (not recorded which). Source of these receptors: a male donor with ankylosing spondylitis or in good health (not recorded which). Each CDR3 is given with its conserved first and last residue. Each record gives: clone size, J gene, D gene, V gene, CDR3 length, CDR3 DNA, CDR3 protein. The D gene is left open where the match is weak. Clone sizes are given selectively: once, few, many, or a class where the clone is expanded.

many TRBJ2-3 NA TRBV5-5 15 TGTGCCAGCAGCTTGGGTGGGGGGAACACAGATACGCAGTATTTT CASSLGGGNTDTQYF
few TRBJ2-7 TRBD1 TRBV3-1 14 TGTGCCAGCAGGCCACGGACAGGGGGCTACGAGCAGTACTTC CASRPRTGGYEQYF
many TRBJ2-7 NA TRBV7-8 13 TGTGCCAGCAGCACAAGGACAGACTACGAGCAGTACTTC CASSTRTDYEQYF
few TRBJ1-2 NA TRBV7-2 13 TGTGCCAGCAGCTTAGTAGTCTTCTATGGCTACACCTTC CASSLVVFYGYTF
many TRBJ1-5 NA TRBV12-3/TRBV12-4 14 TGTGCCAGCAGTTTATCGGCAGACCAGACGGCCCAGCATTTT CASSLSADQTAQHF
many TRBJ2-2 NA TRBV14 15 TGTGCCAGCAGCCAAGCCTTGGGGGACACCGGGGAGCTGTTTTTT CASSQALGDTGELFF
many TRBJ2-5 NA TRBV10-3 13 TGTGCCATCAGTGAGTCCCACCAAGAGACCCAGTACTTC CAISESHQETQYF
NA TRBJ1-6 TRBD1 TRBV7-9 15 TGTGCCAGCAGCTTCGACAGGGGTGCGAGTTCACCCCTCCACTTT CASSFDRGASSPLHF
many TRBJ2-6 NA TRBV4-3 17 TGCGCCAGCAGCCAAGAGAGTGGAGGCTCTGGGGCCAACGTCCTGACTTTC CASSQESGGSGANVLTF
many TRBJ2-6 NA TRBV4-2 14 TGTGCCAGTCGGGGAGACTCTGGGGCCAACGTCCTGACTTTC CASRGDSGANVLTF
many TRBJ2-7 TRBD2 TRBV20-1 14 TGCAGTGCTAGAGTGGCGGGAGACCCCTACGAGCAGTACTTC CSARVAGDPYEQYF
many TRBJ2-2 NA TRBV29-1 13 TGCAGCGCGGACCGAGAGAACACCGGGGAGCTGTTTTTT CSADRENTGELFF